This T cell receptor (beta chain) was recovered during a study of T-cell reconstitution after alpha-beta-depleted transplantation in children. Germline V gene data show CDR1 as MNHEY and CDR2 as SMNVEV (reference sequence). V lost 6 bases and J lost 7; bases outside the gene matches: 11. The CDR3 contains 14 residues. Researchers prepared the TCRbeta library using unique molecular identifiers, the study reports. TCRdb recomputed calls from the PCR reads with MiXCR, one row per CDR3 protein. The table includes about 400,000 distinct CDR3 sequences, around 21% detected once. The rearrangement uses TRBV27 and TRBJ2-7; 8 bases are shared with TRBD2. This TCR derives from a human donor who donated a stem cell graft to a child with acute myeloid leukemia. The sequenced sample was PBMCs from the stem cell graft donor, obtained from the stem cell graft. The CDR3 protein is CASSTLAGSFEQYF. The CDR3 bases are TGTGCCAGCAGCACTTTAGCGGGATCGTTTGAGCAGTACTTC.